Listed below are T cell receptor beta chains from one sample, sequenced in a study of T cell responses to AZD1222 COVID-19 vaccine. Assay: immunoSEQ multiplex PCR; the TCRdb copy retains only in-frame clones and omits some. This sample has approximately 100,000 clones, with over 75% found just once. The specimen was peripheral blood, collected on day 0 of AZD1222 vaccination. All receptors derive from an adult in good health. Both conserved end residues are part of each CDR3. A D gene is named only where the DNA matches it firmly. The size field is filled for only some rows; it gives once, few, many or a size class.

CDR3aa	CDR3nt	v_gene	d_gene	abundance	j_gene
CASSLASGGPYEQYF	TGTGCCAGCAGCTTGGCTAGTGGGGGACCCTACGAGCAGTACTTC	TRBV5-5	.	few	TRBJ2-7
CASSIEAINYGYTF	TGTGCCAGTAGTATAGAGGCCATTAACTATGGCTACACCTTC	TRBV19	.	.	TRBJ1-2
CASSLTLNTEAFF	TGTGCCAGCAGCCTGACCCTGAACACTGAAGCTTTCTTT	TRBV6-2/TRBV6-3	.	.	TRBJ1-1
CASSVGQGYEKLFF	TGTGCCAGCAGCGTAGGACAGGGTTATGAAAAACTGTTTTTT	TRBV9	TRBD1	.	TRBJ1-4
CATSRDLFSGNTIYF	TGTGCCACCAGCAGAGATCTATTCTCTGGAAACACCATATATTTT	TRBV15	.	.	TRBJ1-3
CASSSDTGYEQYF	TGTGCCAGCAGCTCGGACACGGGTTACGAGCAGTACTTC	TRBV5-4	.	few	TRBJ2-7
CASSFLGPLAKNIQYF	TGTGCCAGCAGCTTTTTGGGGCCGTTAGCCAAAAACATTCAGTACTTC	TRBV5-6	.	.	TRBJ2-4
CASSIDQRTAFYNEQFF	TGTGCCAGTAGTATAGATCAGAGGACAGCTTTCTACAATGAGCAGTTCTTC	TRBV19	.	.	TRBJ2-1
CASSFTGGITDTQYF	TGTGCCAGCAGCTTTACGGGGGGGATCACAGATACGCAGTATTTT	TRBV5-8	TRBD2	.	TRBJ2-3
CASSLLAGPPSYNSPLHF	TGTGCCAGCAGCTTACTAGCGGGGCCGCCGTCCTATAATTCACCCCTCCACTTT	TRBV13	.	.	TRBJ1-6
CASHQTTILAKNIQYF	TGTGCCAGCCACCAGACCACGATTCTAGCCAAAAACATTCAGTACTTC	TRBV6-6	.	.	TRBJ2-4
CASSQITGTGVQPQHF	TGTGCCAGTAGCCAAATTACCGGGACAGGGGTCCAGCCCCAGCATTTT	TRBV19	TRBD1	.	TRBJ1-5
CASSEVLVGLTGSTYGYTF	TGTGCCAGCAGTGAAGTCTTAGTGGGACTTACGGGGTCAACCTACGGCTACACCTTC	TRBV6-1	.	.	TRBJ1-2
CASTGGIGAGETQYF	TGTGCCAGTACCGGGGGGATCGGGGCTGGGGAGACCCAGTACTTC	TRBV19	TRBD2	few	TRBJ2-5
CASNRAGGVGDEQYF	TGCGCCAGCAACAGAGCGGGGGGGGTAGGGGACGAGCAGTACTTC	TRBV10-2	TRBD2	.	TRBJ2-7
CASSRGIGTDTQYF	TGTGCCAGCAGCCGGGGAATTGGGACCGATACGCAGTATTTT	TRBV5-6	.	.	TRBJ2-3
CASSLGLTRQKSSYEQYF	TGTGCCAGCAGCTTAGGACTAACGAGACAGAAGAGCTCCTACGAGCAGTACTTC	TRBV7-9	.	.	TRBJ2-7
CASSPTPGLVGGYEQYF	TGTGCCAGCAGCCCGACCCCCGGACTAGTGGGGGGCTACGAGCAGTACTTC	TRBV7-2	TRBD2	.	TRBJ2-7
CASRETSSYTDTQYF	TGTGCCAGCAGGGAGACTAGCTCTTACACAGATACGCAGTATTTT	TRBV27	TRBD2	.	TRBJ2-3
CSVEDRLAFQVYNEQFF	TGCAGCGTTGAAGATCGGTTAGCGTTCCAGGTATACAATGAGCAGTTCTTC	TRBV29-1	.	.	TRBJ2-1
CASSYDRAGNQPQHF	TGTGCCAGCAGTTACGACAGGGCGGGCAATCAGCCCCAGCATTTT	TRBV6-5	TRBD1	.	TRBJ1-5
CASSLADSYGYTF	TGTGCCAGCAGCTTAGCGGACAGCTATGGCTACACCTTC	TRBV7-8	.	once	TRBJ1-2
CAISASSEQYF	TGTGCCATCAGTGCCTCTTCCGAGCAGTACTTC	TRBV10-3	.	.	TRBJ2-7
CASSLALRAQETQYF	TGTGCTAGCAGCTTAGCGCTCCGGGCCCAAGAGACCCAGTACTTC	TRBV7-7	.	.	TRBJ2-5
CASSQDRRAYSNQPQHF	TGCGCCAGCAGCCAAGACCGCAGGGCTTATAGCAATCAGCCCCAGCATTTT	TRBV4-1	.	.	TRBJ1-5
CASSTPSGTHNSNQPQHF	TGTGCCAGCAGCACTCCCTCCGGGACACATAATAGCAATCAGCCCCAGCATTTT	TRBV2	.	.	TRBJ1-5
CASRKRSGQVQETQYF	TGTGCCAGTAGAAAACGCTCGGGACAGGTCCAAGAGACCCAGTACTTC	TRBV19	TRBD1	.	TRBJ2-5
CASSLRDRGFGYGYTF	TGTGCCAGCAGCCTTCGAGACAGGGGTTTCGGCTATGGCTACACCTTC	TRBV11-2	TRBD1	.	TRBJ1-2
CASSYSVGGLEQYF	TGTGCCAGCAGTTACTCCGTGGGGGGGCTCGAGCAGTACTTC	TRBV6-5	.	.	TRBJ2-7
CASSQRPGGHTGELFF	TGTGCCAGCAGCCAACGCCCGGGGGGCCACACCGGGGAGCTGTTTTTT	TRBV3-1/TRBV3-2	.	few	TRBJ2-2
CAWSVTGRDSNQPQHF	TGTGCCTGGAGTGTCACAGGGAGGGATAGCAATCAGCCCCAGCATTTT	TRBV30	.	.	TRBJ1-5
CASSLQQGSYGYTF	TGTGCCAGCAGCCTCCAACAGGGGAGCTATGGCTACACCTTC	TRBV7-9	TRBD1	.	TRBJ1-2
CASSQEGYEQFF	TGTGCCAGCAGCCAAGAAGGGTACGAGCAGTTCTTC	TRBV3-1/TRBV3-2	.	.	TRBJ2-1
CASEGDIAQYF	TGTGCCAGCGAGGGTGATATTGCCCAGTACTTC	TRBV28	.	.	TRBJ2-5
CASSWDRVADTQYF	TGTGCCAGTAGTTGGGACAGGGTGGCAGATACGCAGTATTTT	TRBV19	TRBD1	.	TRBJ2-3
CATSDHRTLAGTQYF	TGTGCCACCAGTGATCACAGGACCCTGGCCGGTACGCAGTATTTT	TRBV24-1	.	once	TRBJ2-3
CASSFEPGQRHTEAFF	TGTGCCAGCAGCTTCGAACCGGGACAGAGGCACACTGAAGCTTTCTTT	TRBV7-9	TRBD1	.	TRBJ1-1
CASSHEGLAGASDTQYF	TGCGCCAGCAGCCACGAGGGACTAGCGGGGGCAAGCGATACGCAGTATTTT	TRBV4-1	TRBD2	.	TRBJ2-3
CASSSQPQETQYF	TGTGCCAGCAGCTCACAGCCCCAAGAGACCCAGTACTTC	TRBV7-3	.	.	TRBJ2-5
CASRGDREKDYGYTF	TGTGCCAGCAGGGGGGACAGGGAAAAGGACTATGGCTACACCTTC	TRBV7-8	TRBD1	.	TRBJ1-2
CASSEASTPWFSEAFF	TGTGCCAGCAGTGAAGCGTCTACCCCCTGGTTTAGTGAAGCTTTCTTT	TRBV6-1	.	.	TRBJ1-1
CASSFSGAQETQYF	TGTGCCAGCAGCTTTAGCGGGGCCCAAGAGACCCAGTACTTC	TRBV7-9	TRBD2	.	TRBJ2-5
CSVEDPGGLAFEQYF	TGCAGCGTTGAAGATCCTGGGGGACTAGCCTTCGAGCAGTACTTC	TRBV29-1	TRBD2	.	TRBJ2-7
CASSFALAHNEQFF	TGTGCCAGCAGCTTTGCGCTCGCCCACAATGAGCAGTTCTTC	TRBV12-1	.	once	TRBJ2-1
CASSLEGRSSTDTQYF	TGCGCCAGCAGCTTGGAGGGTCGCAGTAGCACAGATACGCAGTATTTT	TRBV5-1	.	.	TRBJ2-3
CASSDLNRVNTEAFF	TGTGCCAGCAGTGACCTGAATCGAGTGAACACTGAAGCTTTCTTT	TRBV25-1	.	.	TRBJ1-1
CAISEVGPGIYEQYF	TGTGCCATCAGTGAGGTCGGCCCGGGTATTTACGAGCAGTACTTC	TRBV10-3	.	.	TRBJ2-7
CATAGDFSSEQFF	TGTGCCACCGCCGGGGACTTTAGCAGTGAGCAGTTCTTC	TRBV2	.	.	TRBJ2-1
CASSLGVGGPNEQFF	TGTGCCAGCAGCTTAGGTGTGGGGGGACCCAATGAGCAGTTCTTC	TRBV7-3	.	.	TRBJ2-1
CASSPSDAQPQHF	TGTGCCAGCAGTCCCTCCGACGCTCAGCCCCAGCATTTT	TRBV6-5	.	once	TRBJ1-5
CASSVVATGELFF	TGTGCCAGCAGCGTAGTAGCCACCGGGGAGCTGTTTTTT	TRBV9	.	.	TRBJ2-2
CATSSHRGDGYTF	TGTGCCACCAGCAGCCACAGGGGGGATGGCTACACCTTC	TRBV15	TRBD1	.	TRBJ1-2
CASSLELAEETQYF	TGCGCCAGCAGCTTGGAACTAGCGGAAGAGACCCAGTACTTC	TRBV5-1	TRBD2	.	TRBJ2-5
CSVNKGGVNEEYF	TGCAGCGTAAATAAAGGCGGCGTAAATGAGGAGTACTTC	TRBV29-1	.	few	TRBJ2-7
CASSLSYVDDGYTF	TGTGCCAGCAGCTTATCTTATGTGGATGATGGCTACACCTTC	TRBV11-2	.	.	TRBJ1-2
CASSYEGTGNYGYTF	TGTGCCAGCAGTTACGAGGGGACAGGGAACTATGGCTACACCTTC	TRBV6-5	TRBD1	.	TRBJ1-2
CASSLGQFSTNEKLFF	TGCGCCAGCAGCCTAGGACAGTTTTCAACTAATGAAAAACTGTTTTTT	TRBV5-1	.	.	TRBJ1-4
CASSLRQGMNTEAFF	TGTGCCAGTAGTCTCCGACAAGGGATGAACACTGAAGCTTTCTTT	TRBV19	.	.	TRBJ1-1
CASSQGGTPDRVGELFF	TGCGCCAGCAGCCAAGGCGGAACACCCGACAGGGTCGGGGAGCTGTTTTTT	TRBV4-1	TRBD1	.	TRBJ2-2
CASSQTHVEQYF	TGTGCCAGCTCTCAAACCCACGTAGAGCAGTACTTC	TRBV18	.	.	TRBJ2-7